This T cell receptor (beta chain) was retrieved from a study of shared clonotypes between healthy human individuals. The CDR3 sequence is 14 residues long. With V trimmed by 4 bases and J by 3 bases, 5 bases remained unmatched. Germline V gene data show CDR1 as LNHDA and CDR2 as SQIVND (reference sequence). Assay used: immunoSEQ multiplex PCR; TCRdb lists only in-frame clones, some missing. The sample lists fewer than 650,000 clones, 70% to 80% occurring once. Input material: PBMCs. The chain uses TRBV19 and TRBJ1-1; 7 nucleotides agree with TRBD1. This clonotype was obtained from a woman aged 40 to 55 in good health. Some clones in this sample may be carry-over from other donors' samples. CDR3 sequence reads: CASSTQTGDTEAFF. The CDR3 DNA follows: TGTGCCAGTAGTACCCAAACAGGGGACACTGAAGCTTTCTTT.